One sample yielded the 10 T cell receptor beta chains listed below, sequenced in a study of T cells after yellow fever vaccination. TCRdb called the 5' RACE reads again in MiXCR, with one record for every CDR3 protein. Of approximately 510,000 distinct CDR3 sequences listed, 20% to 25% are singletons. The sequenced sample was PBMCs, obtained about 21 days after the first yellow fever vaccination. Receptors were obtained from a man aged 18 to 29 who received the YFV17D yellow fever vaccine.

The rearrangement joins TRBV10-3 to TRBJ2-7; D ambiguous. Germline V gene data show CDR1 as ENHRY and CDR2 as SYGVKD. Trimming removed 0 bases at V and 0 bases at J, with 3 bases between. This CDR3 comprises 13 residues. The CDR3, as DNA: TGTGCCATCAGTGAGTCGAACTCCTACGAGCAGTACTTC. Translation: CAISESNSYEQYF.

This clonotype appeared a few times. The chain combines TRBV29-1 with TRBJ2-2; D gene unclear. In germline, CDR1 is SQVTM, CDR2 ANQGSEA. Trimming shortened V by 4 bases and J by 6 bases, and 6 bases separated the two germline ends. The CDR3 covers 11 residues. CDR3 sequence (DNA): TGCAGCGTTGCCGGGCCCGGGGAGCTGTTTTTT. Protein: CSVAGPGELFF.

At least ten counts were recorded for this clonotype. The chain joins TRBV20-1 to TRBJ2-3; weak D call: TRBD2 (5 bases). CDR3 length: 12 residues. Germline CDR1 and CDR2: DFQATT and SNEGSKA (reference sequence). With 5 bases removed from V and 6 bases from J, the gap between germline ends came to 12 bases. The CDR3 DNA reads TGCAGTGCTGGTCGTTTAGCGGATACGCAGTATTTT. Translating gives CSAGRLADTQYF.

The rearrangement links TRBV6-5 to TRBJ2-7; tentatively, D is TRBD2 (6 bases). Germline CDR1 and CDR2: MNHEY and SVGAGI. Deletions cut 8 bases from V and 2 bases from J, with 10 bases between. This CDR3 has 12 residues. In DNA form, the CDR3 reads TGTGCCAGCTGGGAGGCTACCTACGAGCAGTACTTC. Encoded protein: CASWEATYEQYF.

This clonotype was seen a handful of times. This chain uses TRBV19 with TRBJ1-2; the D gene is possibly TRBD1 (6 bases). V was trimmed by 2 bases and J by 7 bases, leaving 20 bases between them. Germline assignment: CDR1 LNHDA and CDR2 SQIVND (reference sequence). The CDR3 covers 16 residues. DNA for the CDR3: TGTGCCAGTAGTATACCGTGGCAGGGGCGAAAGTCTGGCTACACCTTC. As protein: CASSIPWQGRKSGYTF.

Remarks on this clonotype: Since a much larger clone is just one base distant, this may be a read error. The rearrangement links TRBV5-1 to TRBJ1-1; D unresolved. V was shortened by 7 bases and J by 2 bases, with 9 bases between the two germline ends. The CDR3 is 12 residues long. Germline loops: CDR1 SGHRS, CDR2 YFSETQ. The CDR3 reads CASERGNTEAFF. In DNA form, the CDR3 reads TGCGCCAGCGAGCGGGGAAACACTGAAGCTTTCTTT.

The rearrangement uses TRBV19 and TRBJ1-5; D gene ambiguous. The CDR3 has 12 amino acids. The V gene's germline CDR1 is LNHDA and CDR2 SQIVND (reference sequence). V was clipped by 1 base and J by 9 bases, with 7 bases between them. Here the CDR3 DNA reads TGTGCCAGTAGTATAGGTTGGGGGCCCCAGCATTTT. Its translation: CASSIGWGPQHF.

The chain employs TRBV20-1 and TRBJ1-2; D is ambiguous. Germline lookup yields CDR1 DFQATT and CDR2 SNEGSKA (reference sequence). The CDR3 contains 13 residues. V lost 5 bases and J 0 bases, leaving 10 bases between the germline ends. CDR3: CSALQPTNYGYTF. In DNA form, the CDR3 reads TGCAGTGCTCTACAGCCCACTAACTATGGCTACACCTTC.

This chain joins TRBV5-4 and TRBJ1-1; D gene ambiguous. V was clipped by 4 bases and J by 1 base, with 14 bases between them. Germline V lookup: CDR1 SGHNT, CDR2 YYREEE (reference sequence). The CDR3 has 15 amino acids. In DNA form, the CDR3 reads TGTGCCAGCAGCCCGGGGTGGGGATCGAACACTGAAGCTTTCTTT. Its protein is CASSPGWGSNTEAFF.

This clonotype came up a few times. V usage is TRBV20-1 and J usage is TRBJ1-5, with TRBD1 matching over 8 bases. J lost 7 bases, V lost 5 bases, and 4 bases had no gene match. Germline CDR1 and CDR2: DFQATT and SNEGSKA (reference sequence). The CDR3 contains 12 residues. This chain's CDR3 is CSAAPGGQPQHF. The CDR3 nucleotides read TGCAGTGCTGCTCCAGGGGGCCAGCCCCAGCATTTT.